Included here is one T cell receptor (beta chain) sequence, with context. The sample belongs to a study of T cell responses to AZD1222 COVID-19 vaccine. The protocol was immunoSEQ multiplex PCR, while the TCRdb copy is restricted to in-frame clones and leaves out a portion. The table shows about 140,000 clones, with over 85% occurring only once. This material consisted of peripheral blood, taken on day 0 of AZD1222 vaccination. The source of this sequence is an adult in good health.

The CDR3 DNA follows: TGTGCCAGCAGTCCAACCTCCAAGAGAAGGGGGGGCGAGGGCTACACCTTC. Residues: CASSPTSKRRGGEGYTF. The chain links TRBV6-6 to TRBJ1-2, with a possible D match to TRBD1 (6 bases). CDR3 length: 17 residues. The V gene's germline CDR1 is MNHNY and CDR2 SVGAGI (reference sequence). Trimming left V 5 bases short and J 8 bases short, with 27 bases between.